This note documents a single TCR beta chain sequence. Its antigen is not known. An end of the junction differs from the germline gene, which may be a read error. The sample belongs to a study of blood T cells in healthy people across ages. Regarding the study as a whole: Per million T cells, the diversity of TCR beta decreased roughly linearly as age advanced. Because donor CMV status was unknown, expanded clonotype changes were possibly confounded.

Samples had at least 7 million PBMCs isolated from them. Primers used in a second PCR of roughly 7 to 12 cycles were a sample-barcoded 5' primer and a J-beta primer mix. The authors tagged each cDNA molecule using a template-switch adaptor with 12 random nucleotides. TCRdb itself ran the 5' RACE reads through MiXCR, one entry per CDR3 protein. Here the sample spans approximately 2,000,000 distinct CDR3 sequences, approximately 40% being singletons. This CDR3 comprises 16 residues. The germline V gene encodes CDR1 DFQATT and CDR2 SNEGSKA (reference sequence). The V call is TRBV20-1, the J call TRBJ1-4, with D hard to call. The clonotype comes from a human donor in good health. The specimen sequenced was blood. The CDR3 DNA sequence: TGCAGTGCTAGAGAGGTTTCGTGGGAAACTAATGAAAACCTGTTTTTT. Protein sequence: CSAREVSWETNENLFF.